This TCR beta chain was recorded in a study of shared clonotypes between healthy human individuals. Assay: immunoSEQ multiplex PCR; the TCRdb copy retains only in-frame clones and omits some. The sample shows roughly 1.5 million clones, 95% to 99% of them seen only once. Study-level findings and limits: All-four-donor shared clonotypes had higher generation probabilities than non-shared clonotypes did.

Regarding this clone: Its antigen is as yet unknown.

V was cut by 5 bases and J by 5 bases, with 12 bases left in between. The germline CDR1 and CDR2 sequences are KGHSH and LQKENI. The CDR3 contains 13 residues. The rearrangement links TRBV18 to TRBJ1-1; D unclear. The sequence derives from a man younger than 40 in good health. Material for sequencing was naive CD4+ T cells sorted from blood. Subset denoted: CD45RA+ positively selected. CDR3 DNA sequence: TGTGCCAGCTCAATTAGCTTAGGAACTGAAGCTTTCTTT. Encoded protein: CASSISLGTEAFF.